This passage covers 3 T cell receptor beta chains from one sample sequenced in a study of blood T cell repertoires in COVID-19 (dated by TCRdb to 2018 to 2021). The library was prepared using the immunoSEQ multiplex PCR assay. TCRdb took this table from immuneACCESS and kept in-frame rearrangements with V and J called. Such tables lack part of the clones; where checked against another copy, unresolved V genes explain under half of the gap, and the rest is unexplained. This sample lists approximately 260,000 clones; about nine tenths were detected once. The ten top clones hold 1% to 1.5% of the sample. Sequencing was carried out using PBMCs or T cells enriched from blood (not recorded which). The receptors derive from a woman in her 40s with acute COVID-19.

The chain couples TRBV6-2 or TRBV6-3 to TRBJ2-1; D unresolved. The germline V and J ends were trimmed by 5 bases and 1 base, with 12 bases remaining between them. CDR3 size: 15 residues. Germline-derived CDR1 and CDR2 are MNHEY and SVGEGT. CDR3: CASSPLLPSYNEQFF. The CDR3 DNA reads TGTGCCAGCAGTCCACTATTGCCGTCCTACAATGAGCAGTTCTTC.

The chain joins TRBV5-4 to TRBJ1-1, with D unclear. Germline V gene sequence: CDR1 SGHNT, CDR2 YYREEE (reference sequence). The CDR3 sequence is 13 residues long. V gave up 4 bases and J gave up 1 base, with 8 bases separating them. The CDR3 DNA follows: TGTGCCAGCAGCCTCCAGGAGAACACTGAAGCTTTCTTT. Translated, it gives CASSLQENTEAFF.

The rearrangement links TRBV6-2 or TRBV6-3 to TRBJ1-5; D may be TRBD1 (6 bases). Germline V gene data show CDR1 as MNHEY and CDR2 as SVGEGT. Trimming cost V 4 bases and J 11 bases, with 18 bases left between them. The CDR3 is made up of 14 amino acids. The CDR3 DNA is TGTGCCAGCAGTTTCGGACAGACTTCCGTCGCCCAGCATTTT. It specifies CASSFGQTSVAQHF.